This T cell receptor (beta chain) comes out of a study of technical replicates of blood from a few donors. The CDR3 length is 16 residues. Trimming took 4 bases from V and 0 from J, leaving 15 bases between them. From germline, CDR1 is SGHRS and CDR2 YFSETQ. The table came from immunoSEQ multiplex PCR; TCRdb's copy has only in-frame clones and leaves some out. The table lists 70,000 to 80,000 clones, 91% of them singletons. The chain has TRBV5-1 and TRBJ2-3; D is possibly TRBD1 (6 bases). The material sequenced was T cells isolated from PBMCs. The receptor comes from a human donor in good health. Some clones in this sample may be carry-over from other donors' samples. CDR3 DNA sequence: TGCGCCAGCAGCCAAACACAGGGTCCCAGCACAGATACGCAGTATTTT. Translated, it gives CASSQTQGPSTDTQYF.